Sequencing of this T cell receptor beta chain was carried out in a study of identical twins (dated by TCRdb to 2016 to 2018). Notes on the research overall: TCR alpha and beta repertoires from monozygotic twins, unrelated adults of various ages and cord blood were deep-sequenced to test whether fetal clonotypes persist. Replicate twin experiments were performed at different times using different library preparation protocols to rule out contamination.

Only healthy Caucasian donors were included. The twin cohort consisted of three pairs of female monozygotic twins, all aged roughly 18 to 29 years. RNA for TCR libraries was isolated from peripheral blood mononuclear cells. Preparation of the library involved 5' RACE. The run used an Illumina HiSeq 2000. Template switching added a universal primer binding site, and the final cDNA carried a unique molecular identifier that allowed TCR cDNA molecules to be counted accurately. First-strand cDNA for TCR alpha and beta chains was synthesized from specific primers in the conserved constant-segment region. To control for contamination, every cDNA library was double barcoded, receiving both a SMART-Mk sample barcode and Illumina barcodes. TruSeq adapter sequences, together with Illumina sample barcodes, were added in two successive PCR steps. The Illumina HiSeq platform was used with custom primers to sequence TCR alpha and beta cDNA libraries. The original methods were these. Raw reads were processed with MiGEC to extract unique molecular identifiers, and MiXCR was used to determine CDR3 positions. Recombination models were inferred per individual with the repgenHMM and IGoR tools using an EM algorithm. The tcR package in R was used for shared clonotype analysis, with sharing normalized by the product of cloneset sizes. To study raw recombination free of thymic and clonal selection effects, out-of-frame nonproductive sequences were analyzed. TCRdb took the public reads, trimmed them with fastp at Q25, ran MiXCR for clone calling and kept in-frame beta chains. Each CDR3 protein appears once, grouped with its most common genes and DNA. The V and J calls come from TCRdb's annotation, not from the publication. This sample is represented by approximately 630,000 distinct CDR3 sequences; 7.1% of them were singletons. The ten top clones hold roughly 1.6% of the sample.

The germline V gene (reference sequence) specifies DFQATT as CDR1 and SNEGSKA as CDR2. From its cysteine to its phenylalanine, the CDR3 spans 17 amino acids. Solely the CDR3 DNA is kept, with 51 bases framed from the first base. V loses 3 bases at its end and J loses 5 bases; junction bases beyond the gene matches: 14. General findings and caveats noted by the study authors: In beta out-of-frame sequences, excess twin sharing was weaker, because having fewer shared sequences lowered the signal-to-noise ratio. Zero-insertion analyses could be partly confounded by invariant T cells such as MAIT and iNKT, though diverse VJ usage argued against such confounding for most clonotypes. Because the same donors could not be followed over many years, conclusions were based on cross-sectional statistical analysis. Compared with coincidental sharing between unrelated individuals, out-of-frame TCR alpha sequences shared between twins showed an excess of sequences with low generation probability. Fewer insertions were carried by abundant cord blood beta clonotypes, a similar but weaker trend appeared in young adult naive repertoires, and no such trend appeared in memory repertoires. In monozygotic twins, recombination models systematically underestimated out-of-frame TCR alpha sharing, but the models matched the sharing seen between unrelated individuals.

A word on this clonotype: It lacks a known antigen. Base qualities are not provided; no much larger clone lies one nucleotide away.

The sample was also reused in another study, on yellow fever vaccine responses in identical twins. In that second paper, the authors write: The T cell response to vaccination in identical twins was reported by the authors to appear partly convergent and partly personalized. In the study, vaccine-responding T cell clones were precisely tracked in identical twins.

The sample consisted of PBMCs. The clonotype comes from a young woman in good health. Recombination joined TRBV20-1 with TRBJ2-5; the central 11 bases match TRBD2. The CDR3 reads as follows: CSASPSLLAGDEETQYF. The sequenced DNA: TGCAGTGCTAGTCCCAGTTTACTAGCGGGAGATGAGGAGACCCAGTACTTC.